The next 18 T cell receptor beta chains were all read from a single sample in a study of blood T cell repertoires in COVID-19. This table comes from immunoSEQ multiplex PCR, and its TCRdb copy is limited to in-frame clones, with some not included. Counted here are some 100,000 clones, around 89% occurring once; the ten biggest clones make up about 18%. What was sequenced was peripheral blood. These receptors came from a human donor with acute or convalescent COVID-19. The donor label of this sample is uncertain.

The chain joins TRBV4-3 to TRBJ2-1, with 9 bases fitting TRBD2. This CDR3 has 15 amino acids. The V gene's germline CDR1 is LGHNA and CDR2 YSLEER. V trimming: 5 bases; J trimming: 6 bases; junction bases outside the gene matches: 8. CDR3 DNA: TGCGCCAGCAGCTTCCTAGCGGGACGCTCCAATGAGCAGTTCTTC. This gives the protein CASSFLAGRSNEQFF.

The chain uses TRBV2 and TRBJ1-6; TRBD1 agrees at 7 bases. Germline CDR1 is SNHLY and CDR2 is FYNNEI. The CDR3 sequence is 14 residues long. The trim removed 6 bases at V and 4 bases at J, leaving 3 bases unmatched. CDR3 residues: CASRRQGYNSPLHF. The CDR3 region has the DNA TGTGCCAGCAGAAGACAGGGTTATAATTCACCCCTCCACTTT.

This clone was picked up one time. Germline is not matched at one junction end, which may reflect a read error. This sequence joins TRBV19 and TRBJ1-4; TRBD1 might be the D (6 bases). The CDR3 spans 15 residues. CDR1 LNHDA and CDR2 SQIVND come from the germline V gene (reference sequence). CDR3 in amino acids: CASSNRVATNEKLFF. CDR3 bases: TGTGCCAGCAGTAACAGGGTTGCAACTAATGAAAAACTGTTTTTT.

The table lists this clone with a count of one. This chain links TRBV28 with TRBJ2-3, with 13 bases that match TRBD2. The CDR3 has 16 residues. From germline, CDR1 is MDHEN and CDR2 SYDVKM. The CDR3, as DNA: TGTGTCAGACCTCCTGGACTAGCGGGAGGCACAGATACGCAGTATTTT. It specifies CVRPPGLAGGTDTQYF.

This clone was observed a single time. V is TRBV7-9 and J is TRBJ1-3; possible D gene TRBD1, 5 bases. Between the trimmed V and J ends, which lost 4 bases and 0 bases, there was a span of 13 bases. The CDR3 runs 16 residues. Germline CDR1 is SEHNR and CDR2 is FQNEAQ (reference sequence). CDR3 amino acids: CASSSWRRDSGNTIYF. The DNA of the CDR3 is TGTGCCAGCAGCTCCTGGCGCAGGGACTCTGGAAACACCATATATTTT.

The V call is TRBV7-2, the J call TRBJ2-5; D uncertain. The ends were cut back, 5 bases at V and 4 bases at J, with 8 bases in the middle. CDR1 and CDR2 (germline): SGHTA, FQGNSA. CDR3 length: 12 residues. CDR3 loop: CASSQWAETQYF. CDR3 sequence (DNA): TGTGCCAGCAGCCAATGGGCAGAGACCCAGTACTTC.

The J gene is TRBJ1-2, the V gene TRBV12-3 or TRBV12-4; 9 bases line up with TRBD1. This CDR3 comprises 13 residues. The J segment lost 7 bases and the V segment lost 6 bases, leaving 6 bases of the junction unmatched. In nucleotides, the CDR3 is TGTGCCAGCAGGGACAGGGGCCCAGTTGGCTACACCTTC. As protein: CASRDRGPVGYTF.

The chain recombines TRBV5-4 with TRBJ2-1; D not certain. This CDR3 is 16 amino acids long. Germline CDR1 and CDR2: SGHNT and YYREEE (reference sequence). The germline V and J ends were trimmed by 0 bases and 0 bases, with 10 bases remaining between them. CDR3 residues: CASSLAVTSSYNEQFF. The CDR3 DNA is TGTGCCAGCAGCTTGGCCGTCACGAGCTCCTACAATGAGCAGTTCTTC. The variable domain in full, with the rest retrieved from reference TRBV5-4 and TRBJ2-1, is ETGVTQSPTHLIKTRGQQVTLRCSSQSGHNTVSWYQQALGQGPQFIFQYYREEENGRGNFPPRFSGLQFPNYSSELNVNALELDDSALYLCASSLAVTSSYNEQFFGPGTRLTVL.

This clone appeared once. The CDR3 is CASSPQADTQYF. The CDR3 coding sequence is TGTGCCAGCAGCCCTCAGGCAGATACGCAGTATTTT. The chain recombines TRBV7-8 with TRBJ2-3; D uncertain. V was cut by 5 bases and J by 4 bases, with 7 bases left in between. In germline, CDR1 is SGHVS, CDR2 FQNEAQ. The CDR3 is 12 residues long.

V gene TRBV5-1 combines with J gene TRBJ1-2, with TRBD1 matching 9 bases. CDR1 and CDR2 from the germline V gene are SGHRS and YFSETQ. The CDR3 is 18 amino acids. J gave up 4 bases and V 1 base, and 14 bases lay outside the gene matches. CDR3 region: CASSLWVPGDRDSYGYTF. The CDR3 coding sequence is TGCGCCAGCAGCTTGTGGGTGCCCGGGGACAGGGACTCCTATGGCTACACCTTC.

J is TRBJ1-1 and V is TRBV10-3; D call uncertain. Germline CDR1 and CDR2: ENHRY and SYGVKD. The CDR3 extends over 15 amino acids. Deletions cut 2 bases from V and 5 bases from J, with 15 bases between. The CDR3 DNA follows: TGTGCCATCAGTGAGGCCAGTGGTCGGGGAACTGAAGCTTTCTTT. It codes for CAISEASGRGTEAFF.

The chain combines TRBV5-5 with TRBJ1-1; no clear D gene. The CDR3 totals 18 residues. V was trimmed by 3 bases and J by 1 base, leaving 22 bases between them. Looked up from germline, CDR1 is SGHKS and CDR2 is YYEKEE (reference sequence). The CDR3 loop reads CASSSNTSPRRKNTEAFF. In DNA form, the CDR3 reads TGTGCCAGCAGCTCGAACACATCCCCCCGGAGGAAGAACACTGAAGCTTTCTTT.

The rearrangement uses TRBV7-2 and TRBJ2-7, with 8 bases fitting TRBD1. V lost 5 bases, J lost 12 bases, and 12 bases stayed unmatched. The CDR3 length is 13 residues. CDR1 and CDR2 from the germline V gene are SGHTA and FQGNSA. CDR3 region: CASSPPTGVVSYF. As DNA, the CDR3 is TGTGCCAGCAGCCCCCCGACAGGGGTGGTGTCGTACTTC.

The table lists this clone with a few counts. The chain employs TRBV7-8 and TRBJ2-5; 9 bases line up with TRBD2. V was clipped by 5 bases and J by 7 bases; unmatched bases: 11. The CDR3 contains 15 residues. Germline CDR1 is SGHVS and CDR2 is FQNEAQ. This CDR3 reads CASSTRLAVRGTQYF. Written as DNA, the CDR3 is TGTGCCAGCAGCACGCGACTAGCGGTGCGGGGGACCCAGTACTTC.

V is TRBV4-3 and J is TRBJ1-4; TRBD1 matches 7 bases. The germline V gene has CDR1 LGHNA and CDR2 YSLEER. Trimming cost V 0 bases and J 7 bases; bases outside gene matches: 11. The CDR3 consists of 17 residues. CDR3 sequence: CASSQESRAAGGEKLFF. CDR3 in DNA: TGCGCCAGCAGCCAAGAAAGTAGGGCGGCAGGGGGTGAAAAACTGTTTTTT.

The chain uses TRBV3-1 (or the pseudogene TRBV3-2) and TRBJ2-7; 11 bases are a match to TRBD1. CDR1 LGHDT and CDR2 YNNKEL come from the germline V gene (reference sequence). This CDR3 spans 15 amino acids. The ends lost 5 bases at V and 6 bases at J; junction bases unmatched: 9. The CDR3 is CASSGIGTGGLEQYF. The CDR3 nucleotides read TGTGCCAGCAGCGGTATCGGGACAGGGGGTCTCGAGCAGTACTTC.

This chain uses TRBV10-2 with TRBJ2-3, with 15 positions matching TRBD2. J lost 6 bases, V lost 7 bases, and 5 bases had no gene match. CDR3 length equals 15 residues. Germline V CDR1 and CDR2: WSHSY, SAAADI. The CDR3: CASTRGLAGGDTQYF. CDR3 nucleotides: TGCGCCAGCACCAGGGGACTAGCGGGAGGTGATACGCAGTATTTT.

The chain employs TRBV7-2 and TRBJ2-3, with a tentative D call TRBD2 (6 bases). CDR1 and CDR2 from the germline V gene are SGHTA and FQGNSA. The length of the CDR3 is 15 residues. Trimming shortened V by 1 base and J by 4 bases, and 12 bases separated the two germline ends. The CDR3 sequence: CASSLGRGWADTQYF. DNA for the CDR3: TGTGCCAGCAGCTTAGGACGGGGGTGGGCAGATACGCAGTATTTT.